Detailed here is one T cell receptor beta chain. Its specificity is not known. The sample is drawn from a study of OX40 agonist ivuxolimab in advanced cancers. Background on the study: Patients enrolled in dose escalation were diagnosed with hepatocellular carcinoma, melanoma, renal cell or head and neck cancer. Three patients, one with hepatocellular carcinoma and two with cutaneous melanoma, responded partially. The study's findings and limits: It was not determined which antigens were specifically recognized by the peripheral T cells that had undergone clonal expansion.

The germline V gene encodes CDR1 SGHDT and CDR2 YYEEEE. V lost 0 bases and J 4 bases, leaving 11 bases between the germline ends. This CDR3 contains 14 residues. The protocol was immunoSEQ multiplex PCR, while the TCRdb copy is restricted to in-frame clones and leaves out a portion. Altogether about 160,000 clones are present, 94% being singletons, with the ten largest covering around 0.31%. The TCR was taken from an adult with an advanced solid tumor such as melanoma, head and neck, liver or kidney cancer. V gene TRBV5-6 combines with J gene TRBJ2-7; D perhaps matches TRBD1 (5 bases). The sequenced sample was CD4+ or CD8+ T cells sorted from blood, obtained in a trial of the OX40 agonist ivuxolimab. The CDR3, as DNA: TGTGCCAGCAGCTTGGCAGGGATAGGGTACGAGCAGTACTTC. Translated: CASSLAGIGYEQYF.